Each of the 28 T cell receptor beta chains below was sequenced from the same sample in a study of OX40 agonist ivuxolimab in advanced cancers. The method was immunoSEQ multiplex PCR; TCRdb's version includes in-frame clones alone and lacks a portion of them. The sample includes about 79,000 clones, roughly 85% of them seen just once. The source was CD4+ or CD8+ T cells sorted from blood, collected in a trial of the OX40 agonist ivuxolimab. These receptor sequences come from an adult with an advanced solid tumor such as melanoma, head and neck, liver or kidney cancer.

This rearrangement joins TRBV5-1 to TRBJ2-3; no clear D. Trimming cost V 0 bases and J 6 bases, with 11 bases left between them. The CDR3 totals 14 residues. From germline, CDR1 is SGHRS and CDR2 YFSETQ. CDR3 amino acids: CASSLGASMDTQYF. The DNA of the CDR3 is TGCGCCAGCAGCTTGGGTGCTTCGATGGATACGCAGTATTTT.

This chain connects TRBV30 to TRBJ1-4; 8 nucleotides align to TRBD1. V dropped 5 bases and J dropped 6; count of bases not matched to a gene: 2. The CDR3 totals 12 residues. In germline, CDR1 is GTSNPN, CDR2 SVGIG (reference sequence). CDR3 loop: CAWDRGDEKLFF. The CDR3 DNA reads as TGTGCCTGGGACAGGGGAGATGAAAAACTGTTTTTT.

As concerns this clone: An end of the junction differs from the germline gene, which may be a read error. The chain is built from TRBV7-9 and TRBJ1-1; D gene uncertain. The CDR3 contains 12 residues. Looked up from germline, CDR1 is SEHNR and CDR2 is FQNEAQ (reference sequence). The CDR3 DNA sequence: TGTGCCAGCACCTTAGGACCCACTGAAGCTTTCTTT. Its translation: CASTLGPTEAFF.

The chain joins TRBV5-1 to TRBJ2-7; D unresolved. Germline CDR1 is SGHRS and CDR2 is YFSETQ. The CDR3 is 14 amino acids. V shed 0 bases and J shed 0 bases, with 7 bases lying between them. The CDR3: CASSLATVSYEQYF. The CDR3 DNA follows: TGCGCCAGCAGCTTGGCTACAGTCTCCTACGAGCAGTACTTC.

This chain links TRBV5-1 with TRBJ2-2, with D perhaps being TRBD1 or TRBD2 (5 bases each). Per germline, CDR1 SGHRS and CDR2 YFSETQ. The CDR3 runs 18 residues. Trimming left V 2 bases short and J 3 bases short, with 20 bases between. In nucleotides, the CDR3 is TGCGCCAGCAGCTTAAACAGGAGAACCGGGACCGACACCGGGGAGCTGTTTTTT. This codes for CASSLNRRTGTDTGELFF.

Turning to this clone: This sample includes further DNA sequences coding for the same CDR3. This rearrangement joins TRBV19 to TRBJ1-5; D is possibly TRBD1 (5 bases). The CDR3 is 14 residues long. V gave up 8 bases and J gave up 2 bases, with 13 bases separating them. Germline assignment: CDR1 LNHDA and CDR2 SQIVND (reference sequence). The CDR3 nucleotides are TGTGCCAGTTCTGGGCAGGGAGGCAATCAGCCCCAGCATTTT. Protein: CASSGQGGNQPQHF.

J is TRBJ2-7 and V is TRBV6-1; possible D gene TRBD2, 6 bases. Germline V lookup: CDR1 MNHNS, CDR2 SASEGT. Deletions cut 5 bases from V and 7 bases from J, with 18 bases between. The CDR3 runs to 14 residues. CDR3 nucleotides: TGTGCCAGCAGTAGGAGGGACTCGGCGGGTGAGCAGTACTTC. This codes for CASSRRDSAGEQYF.

This chain links TRBV30 with TRBJ1-1; D not resolved. Deletions cut 1 base from V and 1 base from J, with 10 bases between. The germline CDR1 and CDR2 sequences are GTSNPN and SVGIG (reference sequence). CDR3 size: 14 residues. CDR3 sequence reads: CAWSAVIRNTEAFF. For the CDR3, the DNA is TGTGCCTGGAGTGCAGTGATTAGGAACACTGAAGCTTTCTTT.

This chain joins TRBV2 and TRBJ2-3; weak D call: TRBD2 (6 bases). V shed 7 bases and J shed 1 base, with 18 bases lying between them. The CDR3 length is 16 residues. Germline lookup yields CDR1 SNHLY and CDR2 FYNNEI. CDR3 DNA: TGTGCCAGCACTAAAGAGGGGCGGAGGGGCACAGATACGCAGTATTTT. Translated, it gives CASTKEGRRGTDTQYF.

The V and J genes are TRBV11-3 and TRBJ2-5; no definite D call. V lost 6 bases to trimming and J lost 1 base, with 9 bases between them. The CDR3 totals 13 residues. Germline CDR1 is SGHNT and CDR2 is YENEEA. The CDR3 sequence is CASSLSIQETQYF. The CDR3 region has the DNA TGTGCCAGCAGTTTGTCGATCCAAGAGACCCAGTACTTC. The whole variable domain, filled in from reference TRBV11-3 and TRBJ2-5, reads EAGVVQSPRYKIIEKKQPVAFWCNPISGHNTLYWYLQNLGQGPELLIRYENEEAVDDSQLPKDRFSAERLKGVDSTLKIQPAELGDSAVYLCASSLSIQETQYFGPGTRLLVL.

In this sample, this clone turned up once. The V gene is TRBV7-3, the J gene TRBJ2-1; 10 bases fit TRBD2. The CDR3 is 14 residues long. CDR1 SGHTA and CDR2 FQGTGA come from the germline V gene. V dropped 4 bases and J dropped 7; count of bases not matched to a gene: 4. CDR3 in amino acids: CASSWAGLANEQFF. The CDR3 nucleotides read TGTGCCAGCAGCTGGGCGGGACTAGCGAATGAGCAGTTCTTC.

Only a few counts were recorded for this clone. This chain uses TRBV10-3 with TRBJ2-5, with TRBD1 matching 8 bases. V shed 2 bases, J shed 7 bases, and the junction held 6 bases outside the gene matches. This CDR3 has 14 residues. Per germline, CDR1 ENHRY and CDR2 SYGVKD. CDR3 loop: CAISERGQEGTQYF. The DNA for the CDR3 is TGTGCCATCAGTGAGCGGGGACAGGAGGGGACCCAGTACTTC.

This sequence joins TRBV11-1 and TRBJ2-5, with D unclear. The V end was cut by 1 base, the J end by 0 bases, with 6 bases between. The CDR3 is 14 residues long. Germline-derived CDR1 and CDR2 are SGHAT and FQDESV (reference sequence). For the CDR3, the DNA is TGTGCCAGCAGCTTAGACTCGTACCAAGAGACCCAGTACTTC. Protein: CASSLDSYQETQYF.

This chain links TRBV7-3 with TRBJ2-3; 8 bases map to TRBD2. From germline, CDR1 is SGHTA and CDR2 FQGTGA. V shed 5 bases and J 6 bases; nucleotides not matched to a gene: 13. The CDR3 runs to 16 residues. CDR3 nucleotide sequence: TGTGCCAGCAGCCCCGCAGCGGGAGATGGAGTGGATACGCAGTATTTT. As protein: CASSPAAGDGVDTQYF.

This clone has only a few counts. The chain recombines TRBV6-5 with TRBJ1-4; maybe TRBD1 (5 bases). CDR3 length: 15 residues. Between the trimmed V and J ends, which lost 0 bases and 8 bases, there was a span of 13 bases. The V gene's germline CDR1 is MNHEY and CDR2 SVGAGI. The CDR3 DNA is TGTGCCAGCAGTTACTCGGGGGAGTCGAGGGAAAAACTGTTTTTT. It specifies CASSYSGESREKLFF.

V gene TRBV11-3 combines with J gene TRBJ2-2; D is possibly TRBD1 (5 bases). Germline loops: CDR1 SGHNT, CDR2 YENEEA. The V end lost 6 bases, the J end lost 4 bases, and 6 bases lay between the germline ends. CDR3 length: 12 amino acids. Here the CDR3 reads CASSTGTGELFF. CDR3 nucleotide sequence: TGTGCCAGCAGTACAGGCACCGGGGAGCTGTTTTTT.

The chain uses TRBV7-6 and TRBJ1-4; D is unresolved. The CDR3 has 16 amino acids. The ends were cut back, 5 bases at V and 0 bases at J, with 13 bases in the middle. Germline V gene lookup returns CDR1 SGHVS and CDR2 FNYEAQ. In nucleotides, the CDR3 is TGTGCCAGCAGCCCGTCGACGGTCGCAACTAATGAAAAACTGTTTTTT. The encoded protein is CASSPSTVATNEKLFF.

The gene calls are TRBV27 and TRBJ2-5, with 7 bases lining up with TRBD1. This CDR3 is built from 16 residues. J gave up 5 bases and V 1 base, and 10 bases lay outside the gene matches. Germline V CDR1 and CDR2: MNHEY, SMNVEV (reference sequence). The CDR3 region is CASSLLSRGRMETQYF. CDR3 nucleotides: TGTGCCAGCAGTTTATTAAGTAGGGGGCGCATGGAGACCCAGTACTTC.

This sequence joins TRBV11-3 and TRBJ2-3; D may be TRBD2 (5 bases). Trimming pared 2 bases from V and 1 base from J, leaving 13 bases between. The CDR3 runs to 16 residues. From germline, CDR1 is SGHNT and CDR2 YENEEA. Written as DNA, the CDR3 is TGTGCCAGCAGCTTAAAACTCGCGGAGGGCACAGATACGCAGTATTTT. This codes for CASSLKLAEGTDTQYF.

J is TRBJ1-5 and V is TRBV6-1; D remains unclear. V shed 2 bases and J shed 7 bases, with 9 bases lying between them. CDR1 is MNHNS, CDR2 SASEGT, per germline. The CDR3 contains 13 residues. The CDR3 coding sequence is TGTGCCAGCAGTGAATGGTGGCGACAGCCCCAGCATTTT. It encodes CASSEWWRQPQHF.

The rearrangement uses TRBV10-3 and TRBJ2-1; 13 bases match TRBD2. Germline CDR1 is ENHRY and CDR2 is SYGVKD. V lost 0 bases, J lost 8 bases, and 4 bases stayed unmatched. The CDR3 has 16 amino acids. CDR3 in DNA: TGTGCCATCAGTGAGTCGACTAGCGGGAGGTTATATGAGCAGTTCTTC. This translates into CAISESTSGRLYEQFF.

The genes are TRBV6-1 and TRBJ2-5; D gene unclear. Trimming took 5 bases from V and 4 from J, leaving 5 bases between them. This CDR3 has 11 residues. From germline, CDR1 is MNHNS and CDR2 SASEGT. CDR3 protein: CASSFGETQYF. For the CDR3, the DNA is TGTGCCAGCAGTTTTGGAGAGACCCAGTACTTC.

The chain couples TRBV19 to TRBJ1-5, with TRBD1 identical over 8 bases. This CDR3 has 14 residues. V shed 3 bases, J shed 6 bases, and the junction held 4 bases outside the gene matches. The V gene's germline CDR1 is LNHDA and CDR2 SQIVND (reference sequence). CDR3 sequence (DNA): TGTGCCAGTAGTATGTCGGACAGGGTTCAGCCCCAGCATTTT. Protein sequence: CASSMSDRVQPQHF.

The CDR3 DNA is TGTGCCACCAGCAGAGGGGGGGGCCTCGCCGAGCAGTACTTC. Translating gives CATSRGGGLAEQYF. The chain links TRBV15 to TRBJ2-7; D is possibly TRBD2 (7 bases). In germline, CDR1 is LNHNV, CDR2 YYDKDF (reference sequence). V lost 1 base and J 6 bases, leaving 13 bases between the germline ends. This CDR3 region has 14 residues.

The CDR3 sequence is CASSWGGRANTGELFF. In DNA, the CDR3 is TGTGCCAGCAGCTGGGGTGGACGTGCGAACACCGGGGAGCTGTTTTTT. V is TRBV5-5 and J is TRBJ2-2; D is unclear. V was pared by 3 bases and J by 0 bases, with 12 bases between. The CDR3 loop spans 16 amino acids. Looked up from germline, CDR1 is SGHKS and CDR2 is YYEKEE (reference sequence).

The chain employs TRBV27 and TRBJ2-7; 9 bases match TRBD1. With V trimmed by 5 bases and J by 12 bases, 11 bases remained unmatched. Germline CDR1 MNHEY, CDR2 SMNVEV (reference sequence). The CDR3 contains 13 residues. The CDR3 bases are TGTGCCAGCAGTACCAAAACCGGGACAGGGCTGTACTTC. This codes for CASSTKTGTGLYF.

The chain joins TRBV6-5 to TRBJ2-1; 7 bases line up with TRBD1. J gave up 8 bases and V 6 bases, and 10 bases lay outside the gene matches. The CDR3 totals 14 residues. Germline CDR1 MNHEY, CDR2 SVGAGI. The CDR3 region is CASRPMDRPDEQFF. Written as DNA, the CDR3 is TGTGCCAGCAGACCCATGGACAGGCCTGATGAGCAGTTCTTC.

The chain has TRBV18 and TRBJ2-7, with TRBD2 matching 7 bases. Germline values: CDR1 KGHSH, CDR2 LQKENI. Losses at the gene ends were 3 bases for V and 2 bases for J; bases not matched to a gene: 4. CDR3 length equals 14 residues. The DNA of the CDR3 is TGTGCCAGCTCACCCCCGGGAGGAACCTACGAGCAGTACTTC. It yields the protein CASSPPGGTYEQYF. The variable domain in full, completed from reference TRBV18 and TRBJ2-7, reads NAGVMQNPRHLVRRRGQEARLRCSPMKGHSHVYWYRQLPEEGLKFMVYLQKENIIDESGMPKERFSAEFPKEGPSILRIQQVVRGDSAAYFCASSPPGGTYEQYFGPGTRLTVT.